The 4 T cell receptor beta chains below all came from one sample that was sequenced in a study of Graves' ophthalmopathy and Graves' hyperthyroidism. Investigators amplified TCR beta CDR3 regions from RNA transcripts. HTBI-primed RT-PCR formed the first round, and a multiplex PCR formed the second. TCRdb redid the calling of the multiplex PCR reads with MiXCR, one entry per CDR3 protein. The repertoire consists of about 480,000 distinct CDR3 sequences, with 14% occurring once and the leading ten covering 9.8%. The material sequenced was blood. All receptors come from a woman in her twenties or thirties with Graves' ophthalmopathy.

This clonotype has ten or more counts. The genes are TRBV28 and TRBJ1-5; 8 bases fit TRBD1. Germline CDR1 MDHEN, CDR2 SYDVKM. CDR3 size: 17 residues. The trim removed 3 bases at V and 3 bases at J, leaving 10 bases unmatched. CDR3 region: CASSFSYRGGPNQPQHF. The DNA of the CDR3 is TGTGCCAGCAGTTTCTCCTACAGGGGGGGACCCAATCAGCCCCAGCATTTT.

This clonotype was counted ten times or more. This CDR3 reads CSVGQGSMAFF. The DNA of the CDR3 is TGCAGCGTTGGACAGGGGAGTATGGCTTTCTTT. V is TRBV29-1 and J is TRBJ1-1, with TRBD1 matching over 8 bases. The germline gives CDR1 SQVTM, CDR2 ANQGSEA. The CDR3 loop spans 11 amino acids. V gave up 4 bases and J gave up 11 bases; unmatched junction bases: 6.

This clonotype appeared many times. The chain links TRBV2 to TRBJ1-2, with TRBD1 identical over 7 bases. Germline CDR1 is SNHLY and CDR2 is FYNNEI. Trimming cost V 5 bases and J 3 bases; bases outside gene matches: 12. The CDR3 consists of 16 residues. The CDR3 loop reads CASSTEGADEYYGYTF. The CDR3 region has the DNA TGTGCCAGCAGTACCGAGGGGGCGGATGAGTACTATGGCTACACCTTC.

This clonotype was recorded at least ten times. CDR3 protein: CAWSELGTEAFF. In nucleotides, the CDR3 is TGTGCCTGGAGTGAGCTGGGGACTGAAGCTTTCTTT. This chain links TRBV30 with TRBJ1-1; D not certain. The germline V gene has CDR1 GTSNPN and CDR2 SVGIG (reference sequence). Trimming removed 1 base at V and 5 bases at J, with 8 bases between. The CDR3 runs to 12 residues.